The T cell receptor (beta chain) described here comes from a study of T-cell memory formation after mild COVID-19. Study-wide context: The two donors had largely donor-specific TCR clusters.

This clonotype was recorded at least ten times. What it binds is unknown. Employing constant-segment primers, 5'RACE generated TCR alpha and TCR beta cDNA libraries bearing sample barcodes and UMIs. One entry per CDR3 protein results from TCRdb running MiXCR on the 5' RACE reads. The repertoire holds about 270,000 distinct CDR3 sequences, with roughly 16% as singletons. Study results and caveats: The CD4+ clones that contracted clustered mainly within CM and EM, and the CD8+ clones concentrated in EMRA. Later expanders leaned CD4+, whereas clones that contracted between day 15 and 85 were balanced CD4/CD8.

The sample was PBMCs or a T cell subset sorted from them (not recorded which). The sequence was obtained from a man younger than 30 who had mild COVID-19 (a few samples of this study predate the infection). Cell type and time point are not known.

The CDR3 DNA is TGCAGCGCCCCGGGACAGGGAATGAACACTGAAGCTTTCTTT. Translation gives CSAPGQGMNTEAFF. The chain employs TRBV29-1 and TRBJ1-1; TRBD1 matches at 9 bases. Germline CDR1 is SQVTM and CDR2 is ANQGSEA. V trimming: 7 bases; J trimming: 0 bases; junction bases outside the gene matches: 6. This CDR3 contains 14 residues. Filled out from reference TRBV29-1 and TRBJ1-1, the complete variable domain reads SAVISQKPSRDICQRGTSLTIQCQVDSQVTMMFWYRQQPGQSLTLIATANQGSEATYESGFVIDKFPISRPNLTFSTLTVSNMSPEDSSIYLCSAPGQGMNTEAFFGQGTRLTVV.